These T cell receptor beta chains were read from a single sample in a study of T cells in Graves' hyperthyroidism and ophthalmopathy. TCRdb passed the multiplex PCR reads through MiXCR, listing each CDR3 protein once. The sample gives about 380,000 distinct CDR3 sequences, less than 15% of which show up once; less than 25% is in the top ten. Sequences were obtained from blood. These receptors all come from a young man with Graves' hyperthyroidism that later progressed to Graves' ophthalmopathy. CDR3s include the opening cysteine and the closing phenylalanine or tryptophan. The D gene is left open where the match is weak. The size entry is marked missing in some rows and otherwise reads once, few, many or a size class.

V: TRBV5-1
J: TRBJ2-1
size: NA
D: TRBD2
DNA: TGCGCCAGCAGCTCCCATGGCGGGGGGGGTTACAATGAGCAGTTCTTC
CDR3: CASSSHGGGGYNEQFF

V: TRBV12-5
J: TRBJ1-2
size: many
D: NA
DNA: TGTGCTAGTGGTTCTCCGACAGGTCCGAATGGCTACACCTTC
CDR3: CASGSPTGPNGYTF

V: TRBV20-1
J: TRBJ1-3
size: NA
D: NA
DNA: TGCAGTGCTAGAGCCAAGAGAGTGGCTGGAAACACCATATATTTT
CDR3: CSARAKRVAGNTIYF

V: TRBV27
J: TRBJ1-3
size: NA
D: NA
DNA: TGTACCAGCAGTTCGGGACCGGCCTCTGGAAACACCATATATTTT
CDR3: CTSSSGPASGNTIYF

V: TRBV27
J: TRBJ2-7
size: NA
D: TRBD1
DNA: TGTGCCAGCGGTCCAACGACAGGGGCGGACGAGCAGTACTTC
CDR3: CASGPTTGADEQYF

V: TRBV20-1
J: TRBJ1-1
size: many
D: NA
DNA: TGCAGTGCTTCTCGACAGGCCCAAGGATCCACTGAAGCTTTCTTT
CDR3: CSASRQAQGSTEAFF

V: TRBV29-1
J: TRBJ1-1
size: few
D: NA
DNA: TGCAGCGCCCAGACAGGAATGAACACTGAAGCTTTCTTT
CDR3: CSAQTGMNTEAFF

V: TRBV6-1
J: TRBJ1-1
size: many
D: NA
DNA: TGTGCCAGCGAAAGTGGTGCACCGAACACTGAAGCTTTCTTT
CDR3: CASESGAPNTEAFF

V: TRBV20-1
J: TRBJ1-5
size: NA
D: TRBD1
DNA: TGCAGTGCTTCGGACAGGGGACCTCTTCAGCCCCAGCATTTT
CDR3: CSASDRGPLQPQHF

V: TRBV29-1
J: TRBJ1-1
size: few
D: NA
DNA: TGCAGCGCACGACAGAGAGAAGCTTTCTTT
CDR3: CSARQREAFF

V: TRBV7-8
J: TRBJ1-1
size: NA
D: NA
DNA: TGTGCCAGCAGCTTAGGGGGGGGGGGTGCTTTCTTT
CDR3: CASSLGGGGAFF

V: TRBV19
J: TRBJ1-5
size: NA
D: NA
DNA: TGTGCCAGTAGTATATTCCGACAAAGCAATCAGCCCCAGCATTTT
CDR3: CASSIFRQSNQPQHF

V: TRBV2
J: TRBJ2-2
size: many
D: TRBD2
DNA: TGTGCCAGCAGTGCCACAACTAGCGGGGGAAACACCGGGGAGCTGTTTTTT
CDR3: CASSATTSGGNTGELFF

V: TRBV7-9
J: TRBJ2-7
size: NA
D: NA
DNA: TGTGCCAGCAGCCGAAGTAATTTCCCCGAGCAGTACTTC
CDR3: CASSRSNFPEQYF

V: TRBV6-1
J: TRBJ1-2
size: many
D: NA
DNA: TGTGCCAGCAGTGAAGCGCAGAGGGCTGTCTATGGCTACACCTTC
CDR3: CASSEAQRAVYGYTF

V: TRBV20-1
J: TRBJ1-1
size: few
D: NA
DNA: TGCAATCCTGGGGGGGGAGGGACTGAAGCTTTCTTT
CDR3: CNPGGGGTEAFF

V: TRBV11-2
J: TRBJ2-7
size: many
D: NA
DNA: TGTGCCAGCAGCTCGGCCGGGACTCGGTTAGGGGAGCAGTACTTC
CDR3: CASSSAGTRLGEQYF

V: TRBV24-1
J: TRBJ2-3
size: many
D: NA
DNA: TGTGCCACCAGTGATGCCACTCTGGATACGCAGTATTTT
CDR3: CATSDATLDTQYF

V: TRBV7-6
J: TRBJ2-2
size: few
D: NA
DNA: TGTGCCAGCAGCTTCCCTGGACCCTACACCGGGGAGCTGTTTTTT
CDR3: CASSFPGPYTGELFF

V: TRBV27
J: TRBJ2-7
size: many
D: NA
DNA: TGTGCCAGCAGTTTATCAGGGACTTTATTTTACGAGCAGTACTTC
CDR3: CASSLSGTLFYEQYF

V: TRBV6-1
J: TRBJ1-3
size: NA
D: NA
DNA: TGTGCCACCCGGGGGTTGGGAGGAAACACCATATATTTT
CDR3: CATRGLGGNTIYF

V: TRBV29-1
J: TRBJ1-2
size: NA
D: NA
DNA: TGCAGCGTTGTGAGGGCTTTTGATCTATACGGCTACACCTTC
CDR3: CSVVRAFDLYGYTF

V: TRBV11-3
J: TRBJ1-2
size: NA
D: NA
DNA: TGTGCCAGCAGCTTAAGGACGGACCATGGCTACACCTTC
CDR3: CASSLRTDHGYTF

V: TRBV18
J: TRBJ1-2
size: once
D: NA
DNA: TGTGCCAGCTCACCACCCGGCAGGGGCTATGGCTACACCTTC
CDR3: CASSPPGRGYGYTF

V: TRBV11-3
J: TRBJ1-2
size: many
D: TRBD1
DNA: TGTGCCAGCAGCGGGACAGACTCTAACTATGGCTACACCTTC
CDR3: CASSGTDSNYGYTF

V: TRBV30
J: TRBJ1-2
size: few
D: TRBD1
DNA: TGTGCCTGGAGCGGTCGACTACCGGGACAGAAATATTATGGCTACACCTTC
CDR3: CAWSGRLPGQKYYGYTF

V: TRBV5-1
J: TRBJ2-7
size: few
D: TRBD1
DNA: TGCGCCAGCACCATTGGACAGGGCTACGAGCAGTACTTC
CDR3: CASTIGQGYEQYF

V: TRBV20-1
J: TRBJ2-7
size: few
D: TRBD1
DNA: TGCAGTGCTAGAGATTGGGGGACAGGGGGTTACGAGCAGTACTTC
CDR3: CSARDWGTGGYEQYF

V: TRBV11-3
J: TRBJ2-5
size: NA
D: NA
DNA: TGTGCCAGCAGCCCCCTGACAGAGACTTACCAAGAGACCCAGTACTTC
CDR3: CASSPLTETYQETQYF

V: TRBV11-2
J: TRBJ2-5
size: many
D: NA
DNA: TGTGCCAGCAGCTTGCATCCGGACGGATATTGGGAGACCCAGTACTTC
CDR3: CASSLHPDGYWETQYF

V: TRBV14
J: TRBJ2-5
size: few
D: NA
DNA: TGTGCCAGCCCCCGGGGCTCTAAGGAGACCCAGTACTTC
CDR3: CASPRGSKETQYF

V: TRBV7-2
J: TRBJ1-5
size: many
D: NA
DNA: TGTGCCAGCAGCTTCGGCAGGTTTCAGCCCCAGCATTTT
CDR3: CASSFGRFQPQHF

V: TRBV12-5
J: TRBJ2-1
size: few
D: NA
DNA: TGTGCTAGTGGGGCTGGGCAGTTCTTC
CDR3: CASGAGQFF

V: TRBV6-1
J: TRBJ1-2
size: NA
D: NA
DNA: TGTGCCAGCAGTACCTGGGGGGGGGCACCTGGCTACACCTTC
CDR3: CASSTWGGAPGYTF

V: TRBV12-5
J: TRBJ2-7
size: few
D: TRBD1
DNA: TGTGCTAGTGGTTTCCAGGACAGGGTAGGAGAGCAGTACTTC
CDR3: CASGFQDRVGEQYF

V: TRBV5-1
J: TRBJ2-1
size: NA
D: TRBD1
DNA: TGCGCCAGCAGCGGTAAAGGGACAGGGGACAATGAGCAGTTCTTC
CDR3: CASSGKGTGDNEQFF

V: TRBV18
J: TRBJ1-4
size: NA
D: NA
DNA: TGTGCCAGCTCACCACGGGGCCGCCAGACTAATGAAAAACTGTTTTTT
CDR3: CASSPRGRQTNEKLFF

V: TRBV28
J: TRBJ2-7
size: many
D: NA
DNA: TGTGCCAGCAGTTTGGGGCGGACCTTCGGCGAGCAGTACTTC
CDR3: CASSLGRTFGEQYF

V: TRBV6-6
J: TRBJ1-4
size: many
D: TRBD1
DNA: TGTGCCAGCAGTTACACCGGACAGGGTTATGAAAAACTGTTTTTT
CDR3: CASSYTGQGYEKLFF

V: TRBV27
J: TRBJ1-2
size: NA
D: TRBD1
DNA: TGTGCCAGCAGGCCCCGGGACAGATCCTATGGCTACACCTTC
CDR3: CASRPRDRSYGYTF

V: TRBV7-8
J: TRBJ2-1
size: many
D: TRBD1
DNA: TGTGCCAGCAGGTTACCGGGACAGGGGTATGGTGAGCAGTTCTTC
CDR3: CASRLPGQGYGEQFF

V: TRBV20-1
J: TRBJ2-5
size: few
D: TRBD2
DNA: TGCAGTGCTAGAGATCCCCTAGCGGGGTTCCAAGAGACCCAGTACTTC
CDR3: CSARDPLAGFQETQYF

V: TRBV5-6
J: TRBJ2-7
size: NA
D: TRBD1
DNA: TGTGCCAGCAGCTTAGGGGGCTCCTACGGCGAGCAGTACTTC
CDR3: CASSLGGSYGEQYF

V: TRBV3-1
J: TRBJ1-3
size: many
D: NA
DNA: TGTGCCAGCAGCCAAAGGGGAAAGGCTGGAAACACCATATATTTT
CDR3: CASSQRGKAGNTIYF

V: TRBV20-1
J: TRBJ2-1
size: many
D: NA
DNA: TGCAGTGCTAGGGGTGTGGGGAGCTCCTACAATGAGCAGTTCTTC
CDR3: CSARGVGSSYNEQFF

V: TRBV7-9
J: TRBJ2-7
size: many
D: NA
DNA: TGTGCCAGCAGCTCGGGACGGATCTACGAGCAGTACTTC
CDR3: CASSSGRIYEQYF

V: TRBV5-1
J: TRBJ1-6
size: NA
D: NA
DNA: TGCGCCAGCAGCTCCCCGACAGAGTATAATTCACCCCTCCACTTT
CDR3: CASSSPTEYNSPLHF

V: TRBV13
J: TRBJ1-5
size: NA
D: NA
DNA: TGTGCCAGCAGCTTAGGCCGTAACGCTCAGCCCCAGCATTTT
CDR3: CASSLGRNAQPQHF

V: TRBV6-6
J: TRBJ1-5
size: many
D: NA
DNA: TGTGCCAGCAGTTATTCGGCCTACGGTAGCAATCAGCCCCAGCATTTT
CDR3: CASSYSAYGSNQPQHF

V: TRBV20-1
J: TRBJ2-3
size: few
D: TRBD2
DNA: TGCAGTGCTGGCGATAGCGGGGGCCGCACAGATACGCAGTATTTT
CDR3: CSAGDSGGRTDTQYF

V: TRBV20-1
J: TRBJ2-7
size: NA
D: NA
DNA: TGCAGTGCTAGAGATTTACCCCGGAAGAGAGTCTACGAGCAGTACTTC
CDR3: CSARDLPRKRVYEQYF

V: TRBV5-6
J: TRBJ2-5
size: NA
D: TRBD2
DNA: TGTGCCAGCAGCTTGGCTGGACTAGCGGCGGAGACCCAGTACTTC
CDR3: CASSLAGLAAETQYF

V: TRBV19
J: TRBJ2-2
size: NA
D: NA
DNA: TGTGCCAGTAGTAGTAATGCGGGGGCCACCGGGGAGCTGTTTTTT
CDR3: CASSSNAGATGELFF

V: TRBV19
J: TRBJ2-2
size: few
D: TRBD1
DNA: TGTGCCAGTAGTCGACAGGGTCCTATGGGGGAGCTGTTTTTT
CDR3: CASSRQGPMGELFF

V: TRBV3-1
J: TRBJ1-2
size: many
D: TRBD1
DNA: TGTGCCAGCAGCCAGGGACAGGGGGCACTGGACTATGGCTACACCTTC
CDR3: CASSQGQGALDYGYTF

V: TRBV7-8
J: TRBJ1-3
size: many
D: NA
DNA: TGTGCCAGCAGCGTGGGGAGGGCGAGCTCTGGAAACACCATATATTTT
CDR3: CASSVGRASSGNTIYF

V: TRBV6-1
J: TRBJ1-6
size: NA
D: TRBD1
DNA: TGTGCCAGCAGTGAAGTCTACAGGGGATTTGGTTCACCCCTCCACTTT
CDR3: CASSEVYRGFGSPLHF

V: TRBV6-6
J: TRBJ2-1
size: many
D: TRBD1
DNA: TGTGCCAGCAGTTACCCCCGACAGGGATATGAGCAGTTCTTC
CDR3: CASSYPRQGYEQFF

V: TRBV11-2
J: TRBJ1-5
size: many
D: TRBD1
DNA: TGTGCCAGCAGCTGGGACAGGGGCCGTCAGCCCCAGCATTTT
CDR3: CASSWDRGRQPQHF